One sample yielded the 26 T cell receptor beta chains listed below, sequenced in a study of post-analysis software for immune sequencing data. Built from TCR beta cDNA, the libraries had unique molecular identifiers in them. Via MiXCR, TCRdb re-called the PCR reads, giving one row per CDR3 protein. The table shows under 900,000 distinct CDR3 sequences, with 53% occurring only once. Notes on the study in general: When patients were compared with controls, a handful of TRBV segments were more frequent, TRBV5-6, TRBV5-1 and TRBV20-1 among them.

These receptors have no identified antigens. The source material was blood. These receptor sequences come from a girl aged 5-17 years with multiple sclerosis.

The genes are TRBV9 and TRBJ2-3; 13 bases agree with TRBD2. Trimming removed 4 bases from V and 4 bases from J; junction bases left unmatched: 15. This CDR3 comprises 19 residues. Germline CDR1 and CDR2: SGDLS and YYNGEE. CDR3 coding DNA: TGTGCCAGCAGCCTCGTAGATCAGGGACTAGCGGGACGGGCAGATACGCAGTATTTT. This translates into CASSLVDQGLAGRADTQYF.

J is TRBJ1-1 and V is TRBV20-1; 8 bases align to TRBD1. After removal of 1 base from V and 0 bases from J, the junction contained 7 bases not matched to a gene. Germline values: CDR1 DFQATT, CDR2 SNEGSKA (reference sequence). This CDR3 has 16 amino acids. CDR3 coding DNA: TGCAGTGCTAGAGTCCCGGGACAGGTCCTGAACACTGAAGCTTTCTTT. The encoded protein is CSARVPGQVLNTEAFF.

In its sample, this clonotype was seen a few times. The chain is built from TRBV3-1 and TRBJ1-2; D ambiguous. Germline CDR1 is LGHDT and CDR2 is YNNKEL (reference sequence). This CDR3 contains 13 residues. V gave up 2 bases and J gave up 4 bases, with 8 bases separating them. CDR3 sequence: CASSQRNGYGYTF. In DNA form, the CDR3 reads TGTGCCAGCAGCCAACGAAACGGCTATGGCTACACCTTC.

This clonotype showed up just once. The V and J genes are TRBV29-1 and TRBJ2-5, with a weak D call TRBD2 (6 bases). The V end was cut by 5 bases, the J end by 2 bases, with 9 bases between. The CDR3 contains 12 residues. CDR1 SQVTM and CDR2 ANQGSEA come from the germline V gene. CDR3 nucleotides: TGCAGCGTTAATCGGGGGCAAGAGACCCAGTACTTC. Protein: CSVNRGQETQYF. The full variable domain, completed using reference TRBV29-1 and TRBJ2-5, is SAVISQKPSRDICQRGTSLTIQCQVDSQVTMMFWYRQQPGQSLTLIATANQGSEATYESGFVIDKFPISRPNLTFSTLTVSNMSPEDSSIYLCSVNRGQETQYFGPGTRLLVL.

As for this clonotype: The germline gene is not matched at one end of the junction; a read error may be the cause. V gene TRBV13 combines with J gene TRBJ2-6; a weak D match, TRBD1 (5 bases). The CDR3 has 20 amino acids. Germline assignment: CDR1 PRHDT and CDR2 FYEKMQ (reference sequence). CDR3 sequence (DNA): TGTGCCAGCAGCTTAGCCCGTTTGGGGCTCCAGAGCTCTGGGGCCAACGTCCCGACTTTC. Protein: CASSLARLGLQSSGANVPTF.

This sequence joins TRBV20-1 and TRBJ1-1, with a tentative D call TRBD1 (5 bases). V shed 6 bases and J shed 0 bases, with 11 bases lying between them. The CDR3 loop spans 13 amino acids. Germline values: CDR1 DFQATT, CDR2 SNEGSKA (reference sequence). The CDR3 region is CSALDTLNTEAFF. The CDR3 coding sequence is TGCAGTGCCCTGGACACATTGAACACTGAAGCTTTCTTT.

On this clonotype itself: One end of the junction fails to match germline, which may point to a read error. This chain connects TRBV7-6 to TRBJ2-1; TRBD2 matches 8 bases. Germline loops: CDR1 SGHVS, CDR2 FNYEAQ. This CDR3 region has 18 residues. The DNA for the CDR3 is TGTGCCAGCAGCCTAGCGAGCCGCGGAGCGGGAGAGTACAATGAGCAGTTCTTC. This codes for CASSLASRGAGEYNEQFF.

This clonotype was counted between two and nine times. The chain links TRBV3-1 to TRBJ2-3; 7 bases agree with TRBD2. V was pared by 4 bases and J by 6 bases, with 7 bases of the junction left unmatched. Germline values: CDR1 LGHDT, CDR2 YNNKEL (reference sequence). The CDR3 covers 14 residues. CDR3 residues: CASSLSGLGDTQYF. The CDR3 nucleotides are TGTGCCAGCAGCCTTAGCGGGCTAGGGGATACGCAGTATTTT.

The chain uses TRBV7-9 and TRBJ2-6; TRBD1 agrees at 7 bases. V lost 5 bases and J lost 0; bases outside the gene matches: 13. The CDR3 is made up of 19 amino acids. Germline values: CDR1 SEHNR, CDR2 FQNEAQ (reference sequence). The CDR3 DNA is TGTGCCAGCAGCATCCTTTCCGGGACAGCAAGCTCTGGGGCCAACGTCCTGACTTTC. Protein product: CASSILSGTASSGANVLTF.

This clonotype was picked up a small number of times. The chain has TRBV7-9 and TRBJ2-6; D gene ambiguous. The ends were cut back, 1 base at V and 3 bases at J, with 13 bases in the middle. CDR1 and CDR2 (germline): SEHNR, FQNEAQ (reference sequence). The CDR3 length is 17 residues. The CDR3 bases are TGTGCCAGCAGCTTAGGGCTTCTGGCAGGTGGGGCCAACGTCCTGACTTTC. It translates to CASSLGLLAGGANVLTF.

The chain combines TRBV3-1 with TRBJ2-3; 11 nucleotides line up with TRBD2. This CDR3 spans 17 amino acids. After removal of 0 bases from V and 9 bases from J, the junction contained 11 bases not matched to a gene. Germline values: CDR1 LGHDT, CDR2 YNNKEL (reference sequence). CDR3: CASSQDRLAGRMGTQYF. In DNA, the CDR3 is TGTGCCAGCAGCCAAGATCGACTAGCGGGACGGATGGGGACGCAGTATTTT.

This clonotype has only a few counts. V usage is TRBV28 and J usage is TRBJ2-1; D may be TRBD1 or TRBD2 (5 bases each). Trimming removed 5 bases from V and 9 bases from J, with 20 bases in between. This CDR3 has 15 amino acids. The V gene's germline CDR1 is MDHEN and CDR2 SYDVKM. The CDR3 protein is CASSPTVGQRGEQFF. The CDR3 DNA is TGTGCCAGCAGTCCCACTGTGGGCCAGAGGGGTGAGCAGTTCTTC. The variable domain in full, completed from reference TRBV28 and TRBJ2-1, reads DVKVTQSSRYLVKRTGEKVFLECVQDMDHENMFWYRQDPGLGLRLIYFSYDVKMKEKGDIPEGYSVSREKKERFSLILESASTNQTSMYLCASSPTVGQRGEQFFGPGTRLTVL.

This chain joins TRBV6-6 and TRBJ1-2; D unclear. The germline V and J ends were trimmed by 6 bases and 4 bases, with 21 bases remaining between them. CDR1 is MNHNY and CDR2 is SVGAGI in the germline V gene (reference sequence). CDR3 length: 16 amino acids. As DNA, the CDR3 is TGTGCCAGCAGCGACCCATCCGGTCACCAAAGCTATGGCTACACCTTC. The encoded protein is CASSDPSGHQSYGYTF.

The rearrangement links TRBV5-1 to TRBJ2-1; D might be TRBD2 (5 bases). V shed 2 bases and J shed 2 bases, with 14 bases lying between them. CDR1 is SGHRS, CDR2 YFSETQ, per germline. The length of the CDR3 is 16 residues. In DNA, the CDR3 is TGCGCCAGCAGCTTAGGAGGCGTATTAGCCTACAATGAGCAGTTCTTC. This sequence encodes CASSLGGVLAYNEQFF.

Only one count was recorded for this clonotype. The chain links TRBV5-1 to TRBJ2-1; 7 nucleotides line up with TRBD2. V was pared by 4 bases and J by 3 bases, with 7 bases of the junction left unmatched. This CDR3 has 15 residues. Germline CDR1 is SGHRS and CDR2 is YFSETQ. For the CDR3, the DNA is TGCGCCAGCAGCGGAAGCGGGGTGAACTACAATGAGCAGTTCTTC. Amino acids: CASSGSGVNYNEQFF.

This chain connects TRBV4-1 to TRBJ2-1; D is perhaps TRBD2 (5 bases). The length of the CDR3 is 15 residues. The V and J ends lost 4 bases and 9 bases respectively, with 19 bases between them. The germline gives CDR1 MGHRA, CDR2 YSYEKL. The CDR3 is CASSPSTRRRGEQFF. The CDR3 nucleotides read TGCGCCAGCAGCCCCTCGACCCGCCGACGGGGTGAGCAGTTCTTC.

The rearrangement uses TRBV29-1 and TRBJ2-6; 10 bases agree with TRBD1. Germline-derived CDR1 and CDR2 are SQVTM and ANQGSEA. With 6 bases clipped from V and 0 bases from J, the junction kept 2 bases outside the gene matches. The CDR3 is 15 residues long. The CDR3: CSVGQGSSGANVLTF. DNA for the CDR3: TGCAGCGTGGGACAGGGGTCCTCTGGGGCCAACGTCCTGACTTTC.

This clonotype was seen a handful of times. The CDR3 bases are TGTGCCAGCAGCCCCACTAGCGGGGGGGCCTGGCACAATGAGCAGTTCTTC. Encoded protein: CASSPTSGGAWHNEQFF. V and J are TRBV7-3 and TRBJ2-1; the match to TRBD2 covers 13 bases. Trimming at V came to 5 bases and at J to 5 bases, leaving 9 bases not matched to a gene. CDR1 is SGHTA, CDR2 FQGTGA, per germline. CDR3 length: 17 residues. Full variable domain (remainder filled in from reference TRBV7-3 and TRBJ2-1): GAGVSQTPSNKVTEKGKYVELRCDPISGHTALYWYRQSLGQGPEFLIYFQGTGAADDSGLPNDRFFAVRPEGSVSTLKIQRTERGDSAVYLCASSPTSGGAWHNEQFFGPGTRLTVL.

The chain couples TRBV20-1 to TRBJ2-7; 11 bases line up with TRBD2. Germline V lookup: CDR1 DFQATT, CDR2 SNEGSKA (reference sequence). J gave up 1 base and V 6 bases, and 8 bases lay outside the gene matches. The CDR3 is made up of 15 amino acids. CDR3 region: CSASTSGGWSYEQYF. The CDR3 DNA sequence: TGCAGTGCGAGTACTAGCGGGGGTTGGTCCTACGAGCAGTACTTC.

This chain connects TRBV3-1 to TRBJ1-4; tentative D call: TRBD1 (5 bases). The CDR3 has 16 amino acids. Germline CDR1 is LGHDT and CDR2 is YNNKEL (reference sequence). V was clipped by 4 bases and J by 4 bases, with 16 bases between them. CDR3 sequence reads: CASSLQRGGINEKLFF. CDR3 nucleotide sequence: TGTGCCAGCAGCCTTCAACGGGGGGGGATTAATGAAAAACTGTTTTTT.

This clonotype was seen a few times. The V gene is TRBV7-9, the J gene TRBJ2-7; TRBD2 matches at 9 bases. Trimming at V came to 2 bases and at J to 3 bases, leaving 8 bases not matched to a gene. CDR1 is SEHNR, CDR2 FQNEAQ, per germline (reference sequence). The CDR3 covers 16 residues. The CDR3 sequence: CASSLPRGSGSYEQYF. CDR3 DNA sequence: TGTGCCAGCAGCTTACCCCGGGGTAGCGGGAGCTACGAGCAGTACTTC.

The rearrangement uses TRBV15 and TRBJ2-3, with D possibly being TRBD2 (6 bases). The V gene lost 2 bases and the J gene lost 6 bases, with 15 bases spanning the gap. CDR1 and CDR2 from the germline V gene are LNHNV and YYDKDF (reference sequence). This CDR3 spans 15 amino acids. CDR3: CATSRPLEAGDTQYF. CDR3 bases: TGTGCCACCAGCAGACCGTTGGAGGCGGGGGATACGCAGTATTTT.

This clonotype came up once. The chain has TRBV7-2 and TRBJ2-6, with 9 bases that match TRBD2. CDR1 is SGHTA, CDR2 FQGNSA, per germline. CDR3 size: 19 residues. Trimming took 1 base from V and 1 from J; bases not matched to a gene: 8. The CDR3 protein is CASSLGPYSGRSGANVLTF. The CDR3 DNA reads TGTGCCAGCAGCTTAGGGCCTTACAGCGGGAGGTCTGGGGCCAACGTCCTGACTTTC.

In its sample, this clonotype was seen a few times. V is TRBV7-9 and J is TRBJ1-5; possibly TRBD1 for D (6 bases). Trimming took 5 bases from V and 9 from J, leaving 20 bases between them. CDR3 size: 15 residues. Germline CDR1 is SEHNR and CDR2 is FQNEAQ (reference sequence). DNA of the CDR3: TGTGCCAGCAGCCCCGGTGGCAGGGGCAACAGGCCCCAGCATTTT. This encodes CASSPGGRGNRPQHF.

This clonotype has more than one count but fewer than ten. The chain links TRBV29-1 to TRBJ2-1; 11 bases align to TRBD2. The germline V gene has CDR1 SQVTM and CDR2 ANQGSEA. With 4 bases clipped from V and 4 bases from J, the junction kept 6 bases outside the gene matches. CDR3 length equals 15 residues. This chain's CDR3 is CSVGLAGGAYNEQFF. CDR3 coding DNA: TGCAGCGTTGGATTAGCGGGGGGGGCGTACAATGAGCAGTTCTTC.

This CDR3 is CASSPSGGDSYNEQFF. CDR3 coding DNA: TGTGCCAGCAGTCCTAGCGGGGGCGACTCCTACAATGAGCAGTTCTTC. V usage is TRBV12-3 or TRBV12-4 and J usage is TRBJ2-1; 10 nucleotides align to TRBD2. After removal of 5 bases from V and 0 bases from J, the junction contained 4 bases not matched to a gene. The CDR3 length is 16 residues.